The clone carrying this T cell receptor (beta chain) has just a few counts. A read error is possible here, since a much larger clone lies one base away. This sample was taken from a study of tumor and adjacent non-tumor tissue in lung cancer. Study overall: On average, productive TCRbeta reads reached 4 million to 5 million per sample.

The template was RNA from unsorted bulk tissue. A modified ARM-PCR protocol with three rounds of nested PCR amplified TCRbeta. TCRdb fed the multiplex PCR reads into MiXCR, producing one record per CDR3 protein. The sample holds about 85,000 distinct CDR3 sequences, about 61% seen once. Material: lung tumor tissue. The clonotype comes from a man between 65 and 79 years old with non-small cell lung cancer.

DNA for the CDR3: TGCGCCAGCAGCCAAGATCTCTCGGGACAGCAGAACACCGGGGAGCTGTTTTTT. Amino acids: CASSQDLSGQQNTGELFF. V and J are TRBV4-1 and TRBJ2-2; 7 bases are shared with TRBD1. The CDR3 has 18 residues. CDR1 is MGHRA and CDR2 is YSYEKL in the germline V gene. The V gene end was trimmed by 0 bases and the J gene end by 1 base; junction bases not matched to a gene: 8.